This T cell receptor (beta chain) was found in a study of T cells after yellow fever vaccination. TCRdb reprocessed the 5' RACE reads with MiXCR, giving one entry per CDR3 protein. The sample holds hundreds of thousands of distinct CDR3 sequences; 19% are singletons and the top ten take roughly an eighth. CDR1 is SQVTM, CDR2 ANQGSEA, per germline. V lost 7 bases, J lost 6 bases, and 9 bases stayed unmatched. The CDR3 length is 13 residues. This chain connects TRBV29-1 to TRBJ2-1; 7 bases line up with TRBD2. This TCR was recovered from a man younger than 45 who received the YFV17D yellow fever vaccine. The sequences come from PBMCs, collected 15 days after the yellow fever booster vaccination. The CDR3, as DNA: TGCAGCGCCAAGGATGGGACTATCAATGAGCAGTTCTTC. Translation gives CSAKDGTINEQFF.